The rows below give T cell receptor beta chains drawn from one sample of a study of T-cell reconstitution after alpha-beta-depleted transplantation in children. TCRdb analysed the PCR reads with MiXCR anew, one entry per CDR3 protein. Of 550,000 to 800,000 distinct CDR3 sequences listed, 10% to 15% are singletons. The material sequenced was PBMCs, taken before TCRalphabeta/CD19-depleted stem cell transplant. These receptors all come from a girl under 10 years old with congenital amegakaryocytic thrombocytopenia, due to receive a stem cell transplant. CDR3s include the opening cysteine and the closing phenylalanine or tryptophan. Fields, in order: V gene, D gene, clone size, J gene, CDR3 DNA, CDR3 protein. D genes are given only for firm matches. Size is omitted from some rows. Given values are once, few, many or a class for expanded clones.

TRBV3-1	TRBD2	few	TRBJ2-3	TGTGCCAGCAGCAAAGAGCGGGAGGGCCGTAACACAGATACGCAGTATTTT	CASSKEREGRNTDTQYF
TRBV12-3/TRBV12-4	TRBD2	many	TRBJ2-1	TGTGCCAGCAGTTTTGCGGGAGGGGTGAATGAGCAGTTCTTC	CASSFAGGVNEQFF
TRBV12-3/TRBV12-4	-	many	TRBJ1-6	TGTGCCAGCAGCCCGGGACGCCGCTCCTATAATTCACCCCTCCACTTT	CASSPGRRSYNSPLHF
TRBV20-1	TRBD2	many	TRBJ2-1	TGCAGTGCTAGGGCTAGCGGCCAACTGTTCAATGAGCAGTTCTTC	CSARASGQLFNEQFF
TRBV28	-	-	TRBJ2-5	TGTGCCAGCAGTTTATTAGTGGAACAGGTCCAGTCCTTC	CASSLLVEQVQSF
TRBV18	-	many	TRBJ2-3	TGTGCCAGCTCACCACTCGCGGATAGCACAGATACGCAGTATTTT	CASSPLADSTDTQYF
TRBV10-3	TRBD1	few	TRBJ2-1	TGTGCCATCAGTGAAGGGGTCGGACAGGGCGGTAGGGAGCAGTTCTTC	CAISEGVGQGGREQFF
TRBV15	-	-	TRBJ2-4	TGTGCCACCGGCAGAGAGCCACGGGACTTCGCAAACATTCAGTACTTC	CATGREPRDFANIQYF
TRBV30	-	many	TRBJ2-3	TGTGCCTACACACCAGCGGGCCCCACAGATACGCAGTATTTT	CAYTPAGPTDTQYF
TRBV7-8	-	-	TRBJ1-1	TGTGCCAGCAGCTTACGACTGGTGTACACTGAAGCTTTCTTT	CASSLRLVYTEAFF
TRBV5-1	-	many	TRBJ2-2	TGCGCCAGCAGCTTGATGGGGCTCAACACCGGGGAGCTGTTTTTT	CASSLMGLNTGELFF
TRBV5-1	-	-	TRBJ2-2	TGCGCCTCTACGCCGAGTCCCACCGGGGAGCTGTTTTTT	CASTPSPTGELFF
TRBV4-1	TRBD2	few	TRBJ2-7	TGCGCCAGCAGCCCGGTGTTACTAGCGGACCCCGACGAGCAGTACTTC	CASSPVLLADPDEQYF
TRBV5-1	TRBD2	few	TRBJ2-2	TGCGCCAGCAGCCGGGACTACCTGAACACCGGGGAGCTGTTTTTT	CASSRDYLNTGELFF
TRBV27	TRBD2	many	TRBJ2-7	TGTGCCAGCAGTTCGGGACTAGCGTTTACATTGAACGAGCAGTACTTC	CASSSGLAFTLNEQYF
TRBV28	TRBD1	-	TRBJ1-4	TGTGCCAGCAGGGCAACAGGGGCGAAGGGGGCAACTAATGAAAAACTGTTTTTT	CASRATGAKGATNEKLFF
TRBV12-3/TRBV12-4	TRBD1	-	TRBJ1-3	TGTGCCAGCACTACCTCCGGGACAGTTCTCTCTGGAAACACCATATATTTT	CASTTSGTVLSGNTIYF
TRBV7-6	-	few	TRBJ2-7	TGTGCCAGCAGCTTAGCGACCCAGGGTTATACCTACGAGCAGTACTTC	CASSLATQGYTYEQYF
TRBV11-2	-	-	TRBJ2-1	TGTGCCAGCAGCTTAGCCCCCCTGGCGCTCCATGAGCAGTTCTTC	CASSLAPLALHEQFF
TRBV6-5	TRBD1	-	TRBJ1-2	TGTGCCAGCAGTACAGGGGTGACTGGCTACACCTTC	CASSTGVTGYTF
TRBV7-9	TRBD2	-	TRBJ2-7	TGTGCCAGCAGCCCTCGACTTGGGGCTAGCGGGAGTCTCGAGCAGTACTTC	CASSPRLGASGSLEQYF
TRBV20-1	-	many	TRBJ2-2	TGCAGTGCTAGGGGGGGGCAGTTACAATCCAACACCGGGGAGCTGTTTTTT	CSARGGQLQSNTGELFF
TRBV15	-	-	TRBJ2-5	TGTGCCACCAGCATGGGACTGTACCAAGAGACCCAGTACTTC	CATSMGLYQETQYF
TRBV10-3	-	many	TRBJ1-2	TGTGCCATCAGTGAGCCCAGGGGTCCTAGGCTTGGCTACACCTTC	CAISEPRGPRLGYTF
TRBV7-2	TRBD2	many	TRBJ2-3	TGTGCCAGCAGCTATCCCTCCCCACTAGCGGGAGGCTCAGATACGCAGTATTTT	CASSYPSPLAGGSDTQYF